This TCR beta chain comes out of a study of blood T cell repertoires in COVID-19. Per the original methods: Counts of nucleated cells, estimated from reference gene primer amplification, were obtained. This table comes from immunoSEQ multiplex PCR, and its TCRdb copy is limited to in-frame clones, with some not included. That table is the source of V, J and clone size, and D and trimming were worked out from the DNA. The sample yields a few hundred thousand clones, roughly 84% seen once. CDR1 and CDR2 from the germline V gene are SQVTM and ANQGSEA. V was trimmed by 0 bases and J by 0 bases, leaving 15 bases between them. This CDR3 is built from 17 residues. Allocation to cohorts depended on clinical history reported by the participants. In the 2 weeks before study entry, exposed participants met a COVID-19 case, which was PCR-confirmed or clinician-diagnosed.

The chain recombines TRBV29-1 with TRBJ1-3; maybe TRBD1 (6 bases). This TCR was sampled from a woman aged 50 to 65 who had been exposed to COVID-19. Sequenced material: PBMCs or T cells enriched from blood (not recorded which). The CDR3 protein is CSVEDPRQALSGNTIYF. In DNA, the CDR3 is TGCAGCGTTGAAGATCCTCGACAGGCCCTCTCTGGAAACACCATATATTTT.